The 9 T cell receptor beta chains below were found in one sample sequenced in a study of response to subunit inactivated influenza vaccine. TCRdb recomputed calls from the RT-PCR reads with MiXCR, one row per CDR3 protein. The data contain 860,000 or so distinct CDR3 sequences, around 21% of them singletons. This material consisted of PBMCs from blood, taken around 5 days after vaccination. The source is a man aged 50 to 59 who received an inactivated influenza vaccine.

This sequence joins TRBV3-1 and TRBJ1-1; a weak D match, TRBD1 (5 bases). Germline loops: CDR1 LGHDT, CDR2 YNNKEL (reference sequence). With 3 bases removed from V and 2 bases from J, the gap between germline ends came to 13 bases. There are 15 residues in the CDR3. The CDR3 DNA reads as TGTGCCAGCAGCCAGAGCACAGGTATCAACACTGAAGCTTTCTTT. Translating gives CASSQSTGINTEAFF.

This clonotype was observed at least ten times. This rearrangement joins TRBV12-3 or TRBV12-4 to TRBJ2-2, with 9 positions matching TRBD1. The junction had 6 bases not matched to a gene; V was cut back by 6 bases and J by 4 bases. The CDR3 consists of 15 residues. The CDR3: CASRHPDRGTGELFF. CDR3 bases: TGTGCCAGCAGACATCCGGACAGGGGCACCGGGGAGCTGTTTTTT.

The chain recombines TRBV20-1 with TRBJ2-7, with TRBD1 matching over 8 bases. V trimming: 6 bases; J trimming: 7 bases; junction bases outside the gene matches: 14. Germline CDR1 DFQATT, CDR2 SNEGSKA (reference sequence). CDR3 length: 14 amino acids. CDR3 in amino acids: CSAKVTGARQEQYF. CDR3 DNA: TGCAGTGCCAAGGTGACAGGGGCCAGACAAGAGCAGTACTTC.

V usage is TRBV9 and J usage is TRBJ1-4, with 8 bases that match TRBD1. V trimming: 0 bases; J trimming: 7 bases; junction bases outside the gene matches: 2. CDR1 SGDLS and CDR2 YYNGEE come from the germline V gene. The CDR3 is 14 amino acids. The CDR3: CASSVGTGIEKLFF. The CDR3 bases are TGTGCCAGCAGCGTAGGGACAGGGATTGAAAAACTGTTTTTT.

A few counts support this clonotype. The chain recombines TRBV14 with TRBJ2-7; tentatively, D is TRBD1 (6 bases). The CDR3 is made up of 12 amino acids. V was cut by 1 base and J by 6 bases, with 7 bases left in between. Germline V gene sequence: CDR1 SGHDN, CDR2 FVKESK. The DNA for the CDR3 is TGTGCCAGCAGCCAAGTCAGGGGCGAGCAGTACTTC. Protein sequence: CASSQVRGEQYF.

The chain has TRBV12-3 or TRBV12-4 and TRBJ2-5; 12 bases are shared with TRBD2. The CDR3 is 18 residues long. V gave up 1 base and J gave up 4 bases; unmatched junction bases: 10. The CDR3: CASSLVPSGGASSETQYF. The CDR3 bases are TGTGCCAGCAGTTTAGTGCCTAGCGGGGGGGCCAGTTCAGAGACCCAGTACTTC.

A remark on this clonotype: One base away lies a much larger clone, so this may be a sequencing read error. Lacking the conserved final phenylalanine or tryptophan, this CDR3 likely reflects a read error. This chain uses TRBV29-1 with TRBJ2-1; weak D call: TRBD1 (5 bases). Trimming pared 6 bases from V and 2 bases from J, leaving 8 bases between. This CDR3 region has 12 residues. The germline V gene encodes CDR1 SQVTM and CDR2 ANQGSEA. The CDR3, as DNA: TGCAGCGTAGGACACACCTACAATGAGCAGTTCTTA. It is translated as CSVGHTYNEQFL.

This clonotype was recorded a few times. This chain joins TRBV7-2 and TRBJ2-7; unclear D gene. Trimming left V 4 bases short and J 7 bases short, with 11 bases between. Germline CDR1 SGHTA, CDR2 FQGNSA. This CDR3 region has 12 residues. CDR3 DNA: TGTGCCAGCAGCTCGTCCGGGTGGGAGCAGTACTTC. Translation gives CASSSSGWEQYF.

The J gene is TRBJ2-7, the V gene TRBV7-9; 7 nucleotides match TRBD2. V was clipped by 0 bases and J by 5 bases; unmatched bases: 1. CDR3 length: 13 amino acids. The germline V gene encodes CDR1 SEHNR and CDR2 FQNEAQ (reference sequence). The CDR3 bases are TGTGCCAGCAGCTTAGCAGCGGGGAACGAGCAGTACTTC. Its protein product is CASSLAAGNEQYF.